This T cell receptor (beta chain) was sequenced during a study of identical twins (dated by TCRdb to 2015 to 2016). With regard to the full study: The study deep-sequenced TCR alpha and beta repertoires from monozygotic twins, unrelated adults of various ages and cord blood to test whether fetal clonotypes persist. To rule out contamination, replicate twin experiments were performed at different times with different library preparation protocols. Study-wide conclusions, independent of this receptor: A weaker excess of twin sharing was found in beta out-of-frame sequences because the signal-to-noise ratio was lowered by fewer shared sequences. Out-of-frame TCR alpha sharing in monozygotic twins was systematically underestimated by recombination models, whereas sharing between unrelated individuals was in agreement with the recombination models. Abundant cord blood beta clonotypes had fewer insertions, young adult naive repertoires showed a similar but weaker trend, and memory repertoires showed no such trend. Zero-insertion analyses could be partly confounded by invariant T cells such as MAIT and iNKT, though diverse VJ usage argued against such confounding for most clonotypes. Because the same donors could not be followed over many years, the conclusions relied on cross-sectional statistical analysis. Compared with coincidental sharing between unrelated individuals, out-of-frame TCR alpha sequences shared between twins showed an excess of sequences with low generation probability.

As to this clonotype: What antigen it recognizes has not been identified. No quality values exist for individual bases; no much larger clone is one base distant.

The library relied on 5' RACE. The sequencer listed for this sample is Illumina HiSeq 2000. A universal primer binding site was added through template switching, and the final cDNA carried a unique molecular identifier so that TCR cDNA molecules could be counted accurately. Specific primers in the conserved constant-segment region were used to synthesize first-strand cDNA for TCR alpha and beta chains. To control for contamination, every cDNA library carried two barcodes: a SMART-Mk sample barcode plus Illumina barcodes. TruSeq adapter sequences, together with Illumina sample barcodes, were added in two successive PCR steps. The Illumina HiSeq platform was used with custom primers to sequence TCR alpha and beta cDNA libraries. In the source study's methods: Unique molecular identifiers were extracted from raw reads with MiGEC, and CDR3 positions were determined with MiXCR. For each individual, recombination models were inferred using an EM algorithm with the repgenHMM and IGoR tools. Shared clonotypes were analyzed with the tcR package in R, and sharing was normalized by the product of cloneset sizes. To study raw recombination free of thymic and clonal selection effects, out-of-frame nonproductive sequences were analyzed. TCRdb trimmed the raw reads at Q25, called clones with MiXCR and kept productive beta chains. Identical CDR3 proteins give one entry, which carries the most common genes and DNA. The V and J calls shown here were made by TCRdb, not taken from the authors' results. The sample table contains fewer than 900,000 distinct CDR3 sequences; only one count was recorded for around a sixth of them. The ten largest clones represent around 12% of the sample.

Every donor in the study was a healthy Caucasian. The twin cohort consisted of three pairs of female monozygotic twins, all aged 18 to 29 years. The RNA used for TCR libraries was isolated from peripheral blood mononuclear cells. The germline V gene (reference sequence) specifies SGHAT as CDR1 and FQDESV as CDR2. The CDR3 holds 14 amino acids from the cysteine to the phenylalanine. The CDR3 DNA has 42 bases and is translated from base 1. Unmatched junction bases come to 4, with V trimmed by 5 bases and J by 2 bases. Another study also made use of these data, one on T cells expressing NK-cell markers. The second publication reports: Three sorted T-cell subsets (CD3+CD56+NKG2C+, CD3+CD56+NKG2C- and CD3+CD56-NKG2C+) from several donors had their TCR beta-chain repertoires profiled. Among the eight sequenced donors, seven were HCMV-seropositive and one was HCMV-seronegative. To restrict sorting to alphabetaTCR-expressing T cells, an anti-gammadeltaTCR antibody was added in several experiments. In roughly 6 donors, the dominant CD3+CD56+NKG2C+ clonotypes ranked among the top 10 CD8+ clonotypes, making up roughly 1.0-7.0% of CD8+ T cells. Those dominant clonotypes were again the most abundant among CD3+CD56-NKG2C+ cells in a few donors, at roughly 28.3-65%. Whether the expanded NKG2C-expressing T cell clones were specific for HCMV antigens was left unclear. The study sequenced eight donors, all healthy volunteers chosen at random: three men and five women. To determine HCMV serostatus, a commercial ELISA kit was used to detect HCMV-specific IgG in serum. For over five donors, unsorted PBMC were also used to sequence bulk peripheral blood T-cell repertoires. MIGEC handled demultiplexing of the reads and grouping by UMI, while MiTCR was used to assemble and quantify clonotypes. To remove erroneous sequences, TCR cDNA sequences were retained only when supported by two or more reads. The tcR package was used for downstream repertoire analysis, and clonotypes were matched between fractions using CDR3 nucleotide sequence together with V segment. VDJmatch was used to annotate antigen specificity against VDJdb, with one amino acid substitution in CDR3 permitted.

Recombination joined TRBV11-1 with TRBJ2-5; a stretch of 8 junction bases matches TRBD1. The sample taken for sequencing was PBMCs. This receptor was identified in a woman between 18 and 29 years old in good health. In nucleotides, the sequence is TGTGCCAGCAGCAACCGACAGGGGCAAGAGACCCAGTACTTC. Its translation reads: CASSNRQGQETQYF. Full variable domain (CDR3 extended with the reference TRBV11-1 and TRBJ2-5 proteins): EAEVAQSPRYKITEKSQAVAFWCDPISGHATLYWYRQILGQGPELLVQFQDESVVDDSQLPKDRFSAERLKGVDSTLKIQPAELGDSAMYLCASSNRQGQETQYFGPGTRLLVL.